This T cell receptor (beta chain) was recovered during a study of cytomegalovirus exposure and HLA in healthy donors. On the study more broadly: Sequencing of about 179 million T cells in an earlier analysis found more than 100 million unique TCR beta sequences. Broader study findings: Some highly shared sequence variants likely arose as a pipeline artifact. According to a later analysis, donors in an Asian-associated ancestry cluster reportedly had fewer N-insertions than the approximately 720-donor mean.

The study ran its PCR with 60 Vbeta and 13 Jbeta primers. Only in-frame clones appear in the TCRdb table, and some are missing; sequencing was by immunoSEQ multiplex PCR. Of some 40,000 clones in the sample, approximately 75% are singletons; the top ten hold around 3.9%. With respect to this clone: Antigen unknown.

This CDR3 region has 16 residues. V shed 5 bases and J 8 bases; nucleotides not matched to a gene: 12. Germline assignment: CDR1 MNHNY and CDR2 SVGAGI (reference sequence). The specimen was PBMCs. The TCR comes from a man aged 40-49 years in good health and CMV-seronegative. V is TRBV6-6 and J is TRBJ2-1, with TRBD1 identical over 10 bases. CDR3 protein: CASSTLGQGVWDEQFF. The CDR3 nucleotides read TGTGCCAGCAGTACACTCGGACAGGGGGTCTGGGATGAGCAGTTCTTC.